These 2 T cell receptor beta chains originate from one sample sequenced in a study of human T cells and chemical hapten exposure. One entry per CDR3 protein, called by TCRdb with MiXCR from the RACE reads. The data contain 100,000 or so distinct CDR3 sequences, approximately 36% of them seen just once; the ten biggest clones take up roughly 2.5%. Time point reported: patch test 3, about 24 weeks after DPC sensitization. The treatment denotes: therapeutic diphenylcyclopropenone sensitization with weekly scalp DPC. The sample in question was whole blood, obtained in connection with sensitization to the hapten diphenylcyclopropenone (DPC). The receptors here all came from a man aged 35 to 55 with alopecia areata. Some clones in this sample may be carry-over from other donors' samples.

The DNA of the CDR3 is TGTGCCAGCAAAACAGGGGGCGAGTATCAGCCCCAGCATTTT. Translating it yields CASKTGGEYQPQHF. The rearrangement joins TRBV2 to TRBJ1-5, with 9 bases aligning to TRBD1. CDR1 SNHLY and CDR2 FYNNEI come from the germline V gene. The V gene end was trimmed by 7 bases and the J gene end by 5 bases; junction bases not matched to a gene: 6. The CDR3 has 14 residues.

This clonotype has a handful of counts. The chain recombines TRBV10-2 with TRBJ2-3; D not resolved. The V gene lost 5 bases and the J gene lost 0 bases, with 12 bases spanning the gap. CDR1 is WSHSY, CDR2 SAAADI, per germline. This CDR3 is 15 amino acids long. The CDR3 sequence is CASSQAALSTDTQYF. As DNA, the CDR3 is TGCGCCAGCAGTCAGGCAGCGTTAAGCACAGATACGCAGTATTTT.